The count of the clone carrying this T cell receptor (beta chain) is one. Germline assignment: CDR1 MDHEN and CDR2 SYDVKM. The CDR3 has 13 amino acids. Trimming took 5 bases from V and 8 from J, leaving 15 bases between them. Here immunoSEQ multiplex PCR was the method, and the copy in TCRdb shows in-frame clones only, minus some. Of 70,000 to 75,000 clones in the sample, roughly 80% were seen once. The data originate from a study of blood T cell repertoires in COVID-19. For the study at large: PBMCs, B-cell-depleted T cells, or T cells were the source of the cDNA or gDNA that made up the material.

This sequence joins TRBV28 and TRBJ1-1; tentatively, D is TRBD1 (5 bases). The sequence was obtained from a woman aged 55-69 years with acute or convalescent COVID-19. Sequenced input: peripheral blood. This CDR3 is CASSPPAGPEAFF. Written as DNA, the CDR3 is TGTGCCAGCAGTCCACCGGCGGGGCCCGAAGCTTTCTTT.